The rows below give T cell receptor beta chains drawn from one sample of a study of vaccination and CD4 T cells after COVID-19. Their antigens remain unidentified. MiXCR, applied by TCRdb to the PCR reads, yields one record per CDR3 protein. This sample has 15,000 to 25,000 distinct CDR3 sequences, with around 52% found just once. Sequenced material: CD4+ T cells from blood, cultured in vitro. The receptors stem from a human donor who had recovered from COVID-19. Both conserved end residues are part of each CDR3. Fields, in order: J gene, D gene, V gene, clone size, CDR3 DNA, CDR3 protein. D genes are given only for firm matches. Clone size is not always given. Where it is, it says once, few, many or a class for expanded clones.

TRBJ1-1,.,TRBV15,.,TGTGCCACCAGCAGAGTTGGAGGGACTAACACTGAAGCTTTCTTT,CATSRVGGTNTEAFF
TRBJ1-1,.,TRBV12-1,.,TGTGCCAGCAGCTCTGGGACAGCCCACACTGAAGCTTTCTTT,CASSSGTAHTEAFF
TRBJ2-7,TRBD1,TRBV7-2,.,TGTGCCAGCACCGCGGGACAGGGGGCCTACGAGCAGTACTTC,CASTAGQGAYEQYF
TRBJ2-1,TRBD2,TRBV10-3,.,TGTGCCCGAGGCTCTAGCGGGGTCCGCTCCTACAATGAGCAGTTCTTC,CARGSSGVRSYNEQFF
TRBJ2-1,.,TRBV28,.,TGTGCCAGCAGTTTCGGGGAAGGGTGGGATGAGCAGTTCTTC,CASSFGEGWDEQFF
TRBJ1-5,TRBD1,TRBV27,.,TGTGCCAGCAGTCCCGGGGACAGGGGAAGGGGTCAGCCCCAGCATTTT,CASSPGDRGRGQPQHF
TRBJ1-4,.,TRBV20-1,.,TGCAGTGCTAGTTTCCGATCGGACGAAAAACTGTTTTTT,CSASFRSDEKLFF
TRBJ2-1,TRBD2,TRBV6-1,.,TGTGCCAGCAGTGACCCCGGACTAGCGGGGGGCTTTAACAATGAGCAGTTCTTC,CASSDPGLAGGFNNEQFF
TRBJ1-1,.,TRBV7-3,few,TGTGCCAGCAGTCGCGCCGGGGGGGACACTGAAGCTTTCTTT,CASSRAGGDTEAFF
TRBJ2-7,TRBD2,TRBV4-3,.,TGCGCCAGCAGCCAAGATGCCAGCGGGGGGGACGAGCAGTACTTC,CASSQDASGGDEQYF